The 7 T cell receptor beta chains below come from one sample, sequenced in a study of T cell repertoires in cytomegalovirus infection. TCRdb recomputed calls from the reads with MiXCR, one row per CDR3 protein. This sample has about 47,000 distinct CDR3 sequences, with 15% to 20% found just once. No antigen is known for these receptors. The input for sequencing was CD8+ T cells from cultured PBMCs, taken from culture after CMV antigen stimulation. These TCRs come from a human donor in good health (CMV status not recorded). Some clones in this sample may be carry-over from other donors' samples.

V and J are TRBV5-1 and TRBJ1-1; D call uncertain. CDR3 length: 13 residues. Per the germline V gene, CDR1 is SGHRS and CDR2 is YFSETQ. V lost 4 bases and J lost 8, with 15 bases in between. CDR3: CASSGAGVNEAFF. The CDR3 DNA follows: TGCGCCAGCAGCGGAGCAGGAGTCAACGAAGCTTTCTTT.

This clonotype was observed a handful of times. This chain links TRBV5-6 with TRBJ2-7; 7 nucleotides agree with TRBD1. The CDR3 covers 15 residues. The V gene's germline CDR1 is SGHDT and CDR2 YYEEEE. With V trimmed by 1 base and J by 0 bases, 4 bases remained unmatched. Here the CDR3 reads CASSLIRDSSYEQYF. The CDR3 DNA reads TGTGCCAGCAGCTTGATTCGGGACAGCTCCTACGAGCAGTACTTC.

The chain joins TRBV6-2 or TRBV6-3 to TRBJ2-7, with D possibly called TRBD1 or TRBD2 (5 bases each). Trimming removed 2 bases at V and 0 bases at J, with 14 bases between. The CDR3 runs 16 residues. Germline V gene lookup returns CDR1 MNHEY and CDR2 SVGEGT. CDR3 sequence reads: CASSYGTVEASYEQYF. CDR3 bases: TGTGCCAGCAGTTACGGGACGGTAGAAGCCTCCTACGAGCAGTACTTC.

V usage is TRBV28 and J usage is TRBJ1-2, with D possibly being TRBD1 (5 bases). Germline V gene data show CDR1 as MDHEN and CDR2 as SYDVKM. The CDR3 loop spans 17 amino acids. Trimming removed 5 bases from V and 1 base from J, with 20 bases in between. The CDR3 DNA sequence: TGTGCCAGCAGTCCCCTGGGAGACAGCGACTTTAACTATGGCTACACCTTC. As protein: CASSPLGDSDFNYGYTF.

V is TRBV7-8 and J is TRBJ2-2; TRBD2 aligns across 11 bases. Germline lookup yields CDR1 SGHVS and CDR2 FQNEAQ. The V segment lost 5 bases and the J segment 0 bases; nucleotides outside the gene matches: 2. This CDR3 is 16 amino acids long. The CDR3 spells CASSISGGANTGELFF. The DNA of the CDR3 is TGTGCCAGCAGCATTAGCGGGGGGGCGAACACCGGGGAGCTGTTTTTT. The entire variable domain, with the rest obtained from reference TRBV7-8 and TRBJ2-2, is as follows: GAGVSQSPRYKVAKRGQDVALRCDPISGHVSLFWYQQALGQGPEFLTYFQNEAQLDKSGLPSDRFFAERPEGSVSTLKIQRTQQEDSAVYLCASSISGGANTGELFFGEGSRLTVL.

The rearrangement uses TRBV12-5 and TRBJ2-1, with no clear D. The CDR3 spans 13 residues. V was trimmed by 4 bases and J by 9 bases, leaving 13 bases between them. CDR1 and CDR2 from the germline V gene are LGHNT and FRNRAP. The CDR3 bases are TGTGCTAGTGGTTCCGGCCCCACCAGTGAGCAGTTCTTC. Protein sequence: CASGSGPTSEQFF.

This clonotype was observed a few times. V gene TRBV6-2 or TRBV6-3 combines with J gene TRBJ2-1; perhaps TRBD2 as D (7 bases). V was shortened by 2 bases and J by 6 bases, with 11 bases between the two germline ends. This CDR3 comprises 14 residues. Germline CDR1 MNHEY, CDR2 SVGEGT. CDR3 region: CASSYLGGPNEQFF. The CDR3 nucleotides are TGTGCCAGCAGTTACCTCGGGGGGCCCAATGAGCAGTTCTTC.